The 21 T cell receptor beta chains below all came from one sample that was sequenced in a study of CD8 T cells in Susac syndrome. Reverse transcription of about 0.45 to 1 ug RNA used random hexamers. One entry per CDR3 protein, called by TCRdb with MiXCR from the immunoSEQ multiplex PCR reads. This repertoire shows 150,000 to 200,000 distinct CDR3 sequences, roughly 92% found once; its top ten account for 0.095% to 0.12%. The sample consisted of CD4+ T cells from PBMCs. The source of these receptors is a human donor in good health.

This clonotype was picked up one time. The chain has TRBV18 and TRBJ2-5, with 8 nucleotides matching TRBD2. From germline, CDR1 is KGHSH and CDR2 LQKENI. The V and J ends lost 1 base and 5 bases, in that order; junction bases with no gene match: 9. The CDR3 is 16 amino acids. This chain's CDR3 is CASSPRASGRRETQYF. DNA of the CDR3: TGTGCCAGCTCACCACGAGCTAGCGGGCGCCGGGAGACCCAGTACTTC. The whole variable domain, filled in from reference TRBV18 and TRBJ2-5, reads NAGVMQNPRHLVRRRGQEARLRCSPMKGHSHVYWYRQLPEEGLKFMVYLQKENIIDESGMPKERFSAEFPKEGPSILRIQQVVRGDSAAYFCASSPRASGRRETQYFGPGTRLLVL.

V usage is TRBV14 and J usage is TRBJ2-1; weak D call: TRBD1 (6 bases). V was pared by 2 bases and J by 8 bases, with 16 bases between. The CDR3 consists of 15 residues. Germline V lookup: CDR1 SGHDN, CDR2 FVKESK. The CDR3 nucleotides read TGTGCCAGCAGCCAATTCACCCCAAAGGGGGATGAGCAGTTCTTC. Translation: CASSQFTPKGDEQFF.

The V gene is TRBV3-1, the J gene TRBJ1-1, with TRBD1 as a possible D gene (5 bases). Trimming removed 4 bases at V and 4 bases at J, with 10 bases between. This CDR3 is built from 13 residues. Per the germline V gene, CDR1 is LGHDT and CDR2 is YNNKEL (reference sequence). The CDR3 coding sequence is TGTGCCAGCAGCCGGGGACCCCCCACTGAAGCTTTCTTT. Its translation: CASSRGPPTEAFF.

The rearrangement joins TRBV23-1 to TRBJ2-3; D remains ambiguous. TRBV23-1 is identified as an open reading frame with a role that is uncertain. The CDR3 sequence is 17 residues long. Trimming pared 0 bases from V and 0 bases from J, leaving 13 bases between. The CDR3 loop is CASSQSLRTTSTDTQYF. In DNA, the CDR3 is TGCGCCAGCAGTCAATCCTTGAGAACAACTAGCACAGATACGCAGTATTTT.

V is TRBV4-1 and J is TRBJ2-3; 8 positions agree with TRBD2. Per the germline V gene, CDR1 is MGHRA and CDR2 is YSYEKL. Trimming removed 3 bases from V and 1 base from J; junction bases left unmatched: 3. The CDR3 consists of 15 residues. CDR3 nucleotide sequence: TGCGCCAGCAGCCATCCGGGGGGGGGCACAGATACGCAGTATTTT. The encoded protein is CASSHPGGGTDTQYF.

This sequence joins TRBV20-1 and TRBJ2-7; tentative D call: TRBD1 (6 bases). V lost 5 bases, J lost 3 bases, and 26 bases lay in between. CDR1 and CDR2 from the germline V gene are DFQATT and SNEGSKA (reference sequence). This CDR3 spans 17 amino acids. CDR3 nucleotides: TGCAGTGCTGGGAAAAGTTGGTCAGGGGCGCGATTCTACGAGCAGTACGTC. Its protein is CSAGKSWSGARFYEQYV.

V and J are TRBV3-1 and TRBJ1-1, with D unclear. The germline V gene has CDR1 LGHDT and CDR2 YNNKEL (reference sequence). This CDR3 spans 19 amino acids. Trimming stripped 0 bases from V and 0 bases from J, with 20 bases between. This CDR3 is CASSQDMVKGIRLNTEAFF. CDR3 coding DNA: TGTGCCAGCAGCCAAGATATGGTGAAGGGCATTAGGCTGAACACTGAAGCTTTCTTT.

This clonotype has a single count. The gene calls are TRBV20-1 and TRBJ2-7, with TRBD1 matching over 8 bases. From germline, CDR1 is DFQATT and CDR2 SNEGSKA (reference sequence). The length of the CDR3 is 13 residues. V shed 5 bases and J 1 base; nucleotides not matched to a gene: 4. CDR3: CSARWTGSYEQYV. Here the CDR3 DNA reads TGCAGTGCTCGATGGACAGGGTCCTACGAGCAGTACGTC.

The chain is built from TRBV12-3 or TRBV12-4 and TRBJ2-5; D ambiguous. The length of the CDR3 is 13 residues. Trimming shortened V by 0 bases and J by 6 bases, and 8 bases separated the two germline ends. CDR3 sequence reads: CASSLAGEKTQYF. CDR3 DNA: TGTGCCAGCAGTTTAGCGGGTGAAAAGACCCAGTACTTC.

This chain's CDR3 is CASSRSPTGSQETQYF. The CDR3 DNA reads as TGTGCCAGCAGCCGAAGCCCCACAGGTTCTCAAGAGACCCAGTACTTC. The rearrangement joins TRBV7-2 to TRBJ2-5, with D possibly TRBD1 on 5 matching bases. Trimming removed 5 bases from V and 2 bases from J, with 18 bases in between. The CDR3 has 16 residues. CDR1 is SGHTA, CDR2 FQGNSA, per germline.

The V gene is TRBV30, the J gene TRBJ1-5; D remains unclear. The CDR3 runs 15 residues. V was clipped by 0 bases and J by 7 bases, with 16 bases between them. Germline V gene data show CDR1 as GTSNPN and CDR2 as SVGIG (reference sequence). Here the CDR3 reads CAWSVPRGLEQPQHF. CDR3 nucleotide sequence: TGTGCCTGGAGTGTACCGAGAGGGTTGGAACAGCCCCAGCATTTT.

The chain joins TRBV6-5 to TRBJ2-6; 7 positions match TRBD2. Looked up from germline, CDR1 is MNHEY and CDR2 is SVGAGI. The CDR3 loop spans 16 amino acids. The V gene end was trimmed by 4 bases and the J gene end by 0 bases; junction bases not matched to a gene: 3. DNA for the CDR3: TGTGCCAGCAGTTTCCGGACTAGCTCTGGGGCCAACGTCCTGACTTTC. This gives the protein CASSFRTSSGANVLTF.

In DNA, the CDR3 is TGTGCCAGCAGCCCAAAGGGGCTAGCGGGGGGGCCTGAAGAGACCCAGTACTTC. The encoded protein is CASSPKGLAGGPEETQYF. The J gene is TRBJ2-5, the V gene TRBV7-3; 12 positions match TRBD2. The germline V gene encodes CDR1 SGHTA and CDR2 FQGTGA. V lost 5 bases, J lost 3 bases, and 13 bases stayed unmatched. The CDR3 covers 18 residues.

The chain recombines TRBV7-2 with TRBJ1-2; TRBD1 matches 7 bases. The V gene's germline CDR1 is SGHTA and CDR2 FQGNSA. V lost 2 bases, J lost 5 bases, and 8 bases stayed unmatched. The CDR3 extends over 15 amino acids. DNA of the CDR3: TGTGCCAGCAGCTTAACCACCGGGACAGCTTATGGCTACACCTTC. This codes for CASSLTTGTAYGYTF.

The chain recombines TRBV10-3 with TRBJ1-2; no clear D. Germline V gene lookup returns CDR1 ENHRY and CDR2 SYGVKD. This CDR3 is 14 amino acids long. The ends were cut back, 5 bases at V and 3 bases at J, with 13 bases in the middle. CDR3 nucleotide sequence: TGTGCCATCAGTCCCAAAGTCGTCGACTATGGCTACACCTTC. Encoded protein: CAISPKVVDYGYTF.

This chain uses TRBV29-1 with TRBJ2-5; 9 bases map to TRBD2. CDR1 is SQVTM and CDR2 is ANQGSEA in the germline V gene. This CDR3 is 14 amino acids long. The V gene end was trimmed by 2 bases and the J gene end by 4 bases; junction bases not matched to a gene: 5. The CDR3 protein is CSVEWRGGGETQYF. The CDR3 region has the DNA TGCAGCGTTGAATGGCGGGGGGGCGGAGAGACCCAGTACTTC.

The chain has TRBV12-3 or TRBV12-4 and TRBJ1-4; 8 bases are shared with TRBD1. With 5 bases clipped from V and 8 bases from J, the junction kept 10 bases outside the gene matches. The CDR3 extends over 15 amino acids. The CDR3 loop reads CASSLIGQGGEKLFF. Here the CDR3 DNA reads TGTGCCAGCAGTCTAATCGGACAGGGAGGCGAAAAACTGTTTTTT.

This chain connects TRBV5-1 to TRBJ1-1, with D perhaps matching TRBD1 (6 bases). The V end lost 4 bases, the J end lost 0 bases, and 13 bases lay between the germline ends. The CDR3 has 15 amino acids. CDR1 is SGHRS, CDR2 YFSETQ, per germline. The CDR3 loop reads CASSPVQGMNTEAFF. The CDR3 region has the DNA TGCGCCAGCAGCCCCGTACAGGGAATGAACACTGAAGCTTTCTTT. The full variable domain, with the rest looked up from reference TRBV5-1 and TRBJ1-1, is KAGVTQTPRYLIKTRGQQVTLSCSPISGHRSVSWYQQTPGQGLQFLFEYFSETQRNKGNFPGRFSGRQFSNSRSEMNVSTLELGDSALYLCASSPVQGMNTEAFFGQGTRLTVV.

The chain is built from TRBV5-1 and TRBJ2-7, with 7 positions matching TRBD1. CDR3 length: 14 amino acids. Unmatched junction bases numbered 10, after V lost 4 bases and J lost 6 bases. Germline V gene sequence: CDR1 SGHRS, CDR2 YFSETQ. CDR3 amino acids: CASSEGQQGVEQYV. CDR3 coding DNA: TGCGCCAGCAGCGAGGGACAGCAGGGGGTCGAGCAGTACGTC.

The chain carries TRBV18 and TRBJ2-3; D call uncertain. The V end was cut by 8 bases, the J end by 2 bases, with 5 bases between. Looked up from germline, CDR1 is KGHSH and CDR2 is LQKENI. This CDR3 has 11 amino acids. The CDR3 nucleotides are TGTGCCAGCCAATCCACAGATACGCAGTATTTT. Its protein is CASQSTDTQYF.

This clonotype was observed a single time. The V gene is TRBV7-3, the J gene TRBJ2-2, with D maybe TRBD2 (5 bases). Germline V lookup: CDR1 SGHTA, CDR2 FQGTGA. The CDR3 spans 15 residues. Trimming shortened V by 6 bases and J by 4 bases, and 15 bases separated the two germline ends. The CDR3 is CASSLMGSVTGELFF. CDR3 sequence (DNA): TGTGCCAGCAGTCTAATGGGGAGCGTCACCGGGGAGCTGTTTTTT.